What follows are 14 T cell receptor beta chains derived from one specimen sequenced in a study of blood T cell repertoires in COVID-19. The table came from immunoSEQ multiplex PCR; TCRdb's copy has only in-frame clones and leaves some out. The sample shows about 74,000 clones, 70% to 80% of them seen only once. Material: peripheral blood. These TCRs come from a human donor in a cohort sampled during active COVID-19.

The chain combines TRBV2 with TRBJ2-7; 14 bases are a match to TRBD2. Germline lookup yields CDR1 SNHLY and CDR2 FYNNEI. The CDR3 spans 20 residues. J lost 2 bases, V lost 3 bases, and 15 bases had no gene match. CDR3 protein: CASSDPTGTSGSHPPYEQYF. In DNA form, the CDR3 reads TGTGCCAGCAGTGACCCGACCGGGACTAGCGGGAGCCACCCCCCCTACGAGCAGTACTTC. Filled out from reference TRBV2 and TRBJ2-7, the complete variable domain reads EPEVTQTPSHQVTQMGQEVILRCVPISNHLYFYWYRQILGQKVEFLVSFYNNEISEKSEIFDDQFSVERPDGSNFTLKIRSTKLEDSAMYFCASSDPTGTSGSHPPYEQYFGPGTRLTVT.

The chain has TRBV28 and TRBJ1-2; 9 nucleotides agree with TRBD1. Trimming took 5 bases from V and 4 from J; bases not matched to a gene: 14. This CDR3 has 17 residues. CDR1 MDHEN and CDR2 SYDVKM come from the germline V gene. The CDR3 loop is CASSPPGQGMPIYGYTF. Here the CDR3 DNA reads TGTGCCAGCAGTCCCCCGGGACAGGGAATGCCGATCTATGGCTACACCTTC.

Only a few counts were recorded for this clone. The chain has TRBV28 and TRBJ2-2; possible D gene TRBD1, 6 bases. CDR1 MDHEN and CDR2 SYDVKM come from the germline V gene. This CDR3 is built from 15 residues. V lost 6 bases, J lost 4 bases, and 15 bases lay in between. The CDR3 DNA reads TGTGCCAGCAGCTCCAACAGGGACCCCACCGGGGAGCTGTTTTTT. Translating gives CASSSNRDPTGELFF. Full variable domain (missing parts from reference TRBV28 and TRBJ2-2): DVKVTQSSRYLVKRTGEKVFLECVQDMDHENMFWYRQDPGLGLRLIYFSYDVKMKEKGDIPEGYSVSREKKERFSLILESASTNQTSMYLCASSSNRDPTGELFFGEGSRLTVL.

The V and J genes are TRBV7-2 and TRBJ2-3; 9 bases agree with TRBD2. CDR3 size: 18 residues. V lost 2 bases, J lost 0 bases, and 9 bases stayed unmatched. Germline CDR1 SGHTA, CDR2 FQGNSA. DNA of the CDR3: TGTGCCAGCAGCTTAAGACGGGCTAGCGGGGCTAGCACAGATACGCAGTATTTT. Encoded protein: CASSLRRASGASTDTQYF.

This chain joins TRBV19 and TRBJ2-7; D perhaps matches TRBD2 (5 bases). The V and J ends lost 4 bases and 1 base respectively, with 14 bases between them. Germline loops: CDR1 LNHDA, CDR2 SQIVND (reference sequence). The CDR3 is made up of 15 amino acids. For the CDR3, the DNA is TGTGCCAGTAGTACCCGGACTTCCCTTTCCTACGAGCAGTACTTC. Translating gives CASSTRTSLSYEQYF. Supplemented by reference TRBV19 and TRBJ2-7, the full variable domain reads DGGITQSPKYLFRKEGQNVTLSCEQNLNHDAMYWYRQDPGQGLRLIYYSQIVNDFQKGDIAEGYSVSREKKESFPLTVTSAQKNPTAFYLCASSTRTSLSYEQYFGPGTRLTVT.

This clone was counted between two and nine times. The CDR3 nucleotides read TGTGCCAGCAGCTTGGCGGGTGTCTACGAGCAGTACTTC. Its protein is CASSLAGVYEQYF. The chain uses TRBV5-4 and TRBJ2-7; D gene ambiguous. Germline V CDR1 and CDR2: SGHNT, YYREEE (reference sequence). With 0 bases removed from V and 3 bases from J, the gap between germline ends came to 7 bases. The CDR3 extends over 13 amino acids. Looking up the rest from reference TRBV5-4 and TRBJ2-7 gives the full variable domain: ETGVTQSPTHLIKTRGQQVTLRCSSQSGHNTVSWYQQALGQGPQFIFQYYREEENGRGNFPPRFSGLQFPNYSSELNVNALELDDSALYLCASSLAGVYEQYFGPGTRLTVT.

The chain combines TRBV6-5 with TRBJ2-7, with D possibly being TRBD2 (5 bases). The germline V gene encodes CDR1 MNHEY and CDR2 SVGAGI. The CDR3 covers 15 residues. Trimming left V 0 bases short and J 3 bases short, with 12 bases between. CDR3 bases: TGTGCCAGCAGTTACTCCGGAGAGGGTATCTACGAGCAGTACTTC. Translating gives CASSYSGEGIYEQYF.

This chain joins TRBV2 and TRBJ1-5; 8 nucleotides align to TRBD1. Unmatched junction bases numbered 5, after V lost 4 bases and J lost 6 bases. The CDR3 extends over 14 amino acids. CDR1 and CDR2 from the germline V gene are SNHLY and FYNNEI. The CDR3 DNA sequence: TGTGCCAGCAGTGGGGTCGACAGGGGTCAGCCCCAGCATTTT. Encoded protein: CASSGVDRGQPQHF.

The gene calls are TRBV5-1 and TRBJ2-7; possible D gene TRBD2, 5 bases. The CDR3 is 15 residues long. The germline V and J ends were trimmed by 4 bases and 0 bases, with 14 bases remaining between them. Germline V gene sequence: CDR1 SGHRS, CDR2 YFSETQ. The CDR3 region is CASSVLSGSSYEQYF. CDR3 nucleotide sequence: TGCGCCAGCAGCGTCTTGTCGGGGAGCTCCTACGAGCAGTACTTC. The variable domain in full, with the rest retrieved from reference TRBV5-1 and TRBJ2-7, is KAGVTQTPRYLIKTRGQQVTLSCSPISGHRSVSWYQQTPGQGLQFLFEYFSETQRNKGNFPGRFSGRQFSNSRSEMNVSTLELGDSALYLCASSVLSGSSYEQYFGPGTRLTVT.

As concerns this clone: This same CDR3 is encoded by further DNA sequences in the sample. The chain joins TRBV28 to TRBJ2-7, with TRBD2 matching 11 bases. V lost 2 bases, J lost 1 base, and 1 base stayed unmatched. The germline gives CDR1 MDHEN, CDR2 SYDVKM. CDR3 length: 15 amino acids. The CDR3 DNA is TGTGCCAGCAGTTTAGGGACTAGCGGTTCCTACGAGCAGTACTTC. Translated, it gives CASSLGTSGSYEQYF.

The CDR3 nucleotides read TGTGCCACCCTCAACAGGGACATCTCTGGAAACACCATATATTTT. This gives the protein CATLNRDISGNTIYF. The chain links TRBV2 to TRBJ1-3; D is perhaps TRBD1 (6 bases). Trimming took 10 bases from V and 0 from J, leaving 16 bases between them. Germline V CDR1 and CDR2: SNHLY, FYNNEI. The CDR3 has 15 residues.

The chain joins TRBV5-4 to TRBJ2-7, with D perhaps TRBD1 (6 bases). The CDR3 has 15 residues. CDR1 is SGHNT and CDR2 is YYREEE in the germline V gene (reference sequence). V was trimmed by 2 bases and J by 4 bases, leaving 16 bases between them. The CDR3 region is CASSLATQGRYEQYF. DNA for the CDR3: TGTGCCAGCAGCTTAGCAACACAGGGTCGATACGAGCAGTACTTC.

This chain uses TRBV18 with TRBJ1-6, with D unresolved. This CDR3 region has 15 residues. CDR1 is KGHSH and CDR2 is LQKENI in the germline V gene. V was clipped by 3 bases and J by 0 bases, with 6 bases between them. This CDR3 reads CASSPTSSYNSPLHF. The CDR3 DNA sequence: TGTGCCAGCTCACCCACGAGCTCCTATAATTCACCCCTCCACTTT.

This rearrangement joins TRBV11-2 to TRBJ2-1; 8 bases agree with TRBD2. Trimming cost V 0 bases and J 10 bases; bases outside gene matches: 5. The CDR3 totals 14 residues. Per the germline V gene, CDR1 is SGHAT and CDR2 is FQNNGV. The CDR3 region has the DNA TGTGCCAGCAGCTTAGATAGAGTAGCGGGAGAGCAGTTCTTC. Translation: CASSLDRVAGEQFF. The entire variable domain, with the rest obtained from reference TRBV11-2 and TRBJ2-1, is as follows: EAGVAQSPRYKIIEKRQSVAFWCNPISGHATLYWYQQILGQGPKLLIQFQNNGVVDDSQLPKDRFSAERLKGVDSTLKIQPAKLEDSAVYLCASSLDRVAGEQFFGPGTRLTVL.